The 14 T cell receptor beta chains in this list originate from one sample, sequenced in a study of CD8+CD57+ T cells in acquired aplastic anemia. Previously, flow cytometry had revealed CD8+CD57+ cell expansion in the patients chosen for sequencing. The template for TCR beta VDJ and CDR3 sequence profiling was genomic DNA. TCRdb redid the calling of the reads with MiXCR, one entry per CDR3 protein. The sample contains 150,000 to 200,000 distinct CDR3 sequences, nearly 65% of which appear only once. The sample consisted of sorted CD4+, CD8+, or CD8+CD57+ T cells (not recorded which) from PBMCs. The receptor source for this set is a human donor with aplastic anemia.

The chain carries TRBV29-1 and TRBJ2-7, with D unclear. The V and J ends lost 5 bases and 0 bases respectively, with 11 bases between them. This CDR3 has 13 residues. Germline loops: CDR1 SQVTM, CDR2 ANQGSEA. CDR3: CSVRNTGSYEQYF. CDR3 in DNA: TGCAGCGTTCGAAATACGGGCTCCTACGAGCAGTACTTC.

This clonotype was observed a few times. V gene TRBV7-6 combines with J gene TRBJ2-1; D unclear. Deletions cut 5 bases from V and 5 bases from J, with 7 bases between. Germline V lookup: CDR1 SGHVS, CDR2 FNYEAQ. The CDR3 loop spans 12 amino acids. In nucleotides, the CDR3 is TGTGCCAGCAGCCTCCTAAACAATGAGCAGTTCTTC. It yields the protein CASSLLNNEQFF.

The sample holds one count of this clonotype. The J gene is TRBJ1-5, the V gene TRBV4-1, with no clear D. The CDR3 covers 17 residues. Trimming pared 0 bases from V and 3 bases from J, leaving 15 bases between. The germline gives CDR1 MGHRA, CDR2 YSYEKL. CDR3 sequence: CASSQDPETRNNQPQHF. CDR3 sequence (DNA): TGCGCCAGCAGCCAAGATCCCGAGACAAGAAACAATCAGCCCCAGCATTTT.

This clonotype was seen at least ten times. The chain combines TRBV4-1 with TRBJ1-2, with a tentative D call TRBD1 (5 bases). The CDR3 is made up of 13 amino acids. Looked up from germline, CDR1 is MGHRA and CDR2 is YSYEKL. Trimming took 0 bases from V and 8 from J, leaving 10 bases between them. CDR3 region: CASSQDVGTGYTF. In nucleotides, the CDR3 is TGCGCCAGCAGCCAAGATGTAGGGACCGGCTACACCTTC.

This clonotype was counted many times. The genes are TRBV7-9 and TRBJ2-7, with D tentatively TRBD2 (7 bases). The CDR3 extends over 16 amino acids. CDR1 is SEHNR and CDR2 is FQNEAQ in the germline V gene (reference sequence). Trimming took off 5 bases at V and 4 bases at J, with 21 bases between the two ends. The CDR3 region is CASSEGEGVRRYEQYF. In DNA form, the CDR3 reads TGTGCCAGCAGCGAAGGGGAGGGGGTACGGCGTTACGAGCAGTACTTC.

The chain employs TRBV2 and TRBJ1-2; no reliable D call. Trimming removed 3 bases from V and 4 bases from J, with 12 bases in between. The CDR3 sequence is 14 residues long. Germline V gene data show CDR1 as SNHLY and CDR2 as FYNNEI. CDR3 nucleotide sequence: TGTGCCAGCAGTGAGTGGAGGGAACGCTATGGCTACACCTTC. Its protein product is CASSEWRERYGYTF.

The chain couples TRBV7-9 to TRBJ2-1; 10 positions agree with TRBD2. This CDR3 region has 14 residues. In germline, CDR1 is SEHNR, CDR2 FQNEAQ (reference sequence). V lost 6 bases, J lost 6 bases, and 5 bases stayed unmatched. CDR3 sequence reads: CASRGLALVNEQFF. In nucleotides, the CDR3 is TGTGCCAGCAGGGGACTAGCGTTGGTCAATGAGCAGTTCTTC.

In DNA, the CDR3 is TGTGCCAGTAGTATCTTATTTCGGGCAGGGAGGGACCACTCACCCCTCCACTTT. It is translated as CASSILFRAGRDHSPLHF. The chain joins TRBV19 to TRBJ1-6, with D possibly TRBD1 on 5 matching bases. CDR3 length: 18 amino acids. Trimming cost V 3 bases and J 10 bases, with 25 bases left between them. Per the germline V gene, CDR1 is LNHDA and CDR2 is SQIVND (reference sequence).

This clonotype was counted a few times. J is TRBJ1-3 and V is TRBV5-1; TRBD1 agrees at 8 bases. V shed 0 bases and J 7 bases; nucleotides not matched to a gene: 9. Looked up from germline, CDR1 is SGHRS and CDR2 is YFSETQ. This CDR3 region has 16 residues. The CDR3 sequence is CASSLAVGQGRNTIYF. In DNA, the CDR3 is TGCGCCAGCAGCTTGGCCGTTGGACAGGGACGCAACACCATATATTTT.

This clonotype appeared many times. The chain employs TRBV19 and TRBJ1-1; D is unclear. V lost 6 bases and J lost 3, with 14 bases in between. CDR1 and CDR2 (germline): LNHDA, SQIVND (reference sequence). CDR3 length: 14 amino acids. The CDR3 region is CASRPPVGYTEAFF. The CDR3 region has the DNA TGTGCCAGTAGACCCCCCGTCGGGTACACTGAAGCTTTCTTT.

J is TRBJ1-4 and V is TRBV6-6, with D possibly matching TRBD1 (5 bases). CDR3 length equals 13 residues. In germline, CDR1 is MNHNY, CDR2 SVGAGI (reference sequence). Trimming shortened V by 9 bases and J by 0 bases, and 8 bases separated the two germline ends. CDR3: CASGGATNEKLFF. DNA of the CDR3: TGTGCCAGTGGGGGGGCAACTAATGAAAAACTGTTTTTT.

The chain links TRBV7-9 to TRBJ2-7; 7 nucleotides align to TRBD1. After removal of 4 bases from V and 0 bases from J, the junction contained 6 bases not matched to a gene. The CDR3 loop spans 15 amino acids. Germline CDR1 SEHNR, CDR2 FQNEAQ (reference sequence). In DNA, the CDR3 is TGTGCCAGCAGCTCAGGACAGGCAAGCTCCTACGAGCAGTACTTC. It is translated as CASSSGQASSYEQYF.

V gene TRBV2 combines with J gene TRBJ2-3; 8 bases match TRBD2. The CDR3 runs 14 residues. V lost 11 bases, J lost 1 base, and 8 bases stayed unmatched. Germline V gene sequence: CDR1 SNHLY, CDR2 FYNNEI. The CDR3 region has the DNA TGTGCCGGGGATAGCGGGGTCCGCACAGATACGCAGTATTTT. As protein: CAGDSGVRTDTQYF.

This clonotype was counted many times. The chain couples TRBV12-3 or TRBV12-4 to TRBJ1-1; D possibly corresponds to TRBD1 (5 bases). Between the trimmed V and J ends, which lost 4 bases and 6 bases, there was a span of 15 bases. The CDR3 is 14 amino acids. CDR3: CASSSRDPLAEAFF. In nucleotides, the CDR3 is TGTGCCAGCAGTTCTAGGGACCCGTTGGCTGAAGCTTTCTTT.